This T cell receptor beta chain was sequenced in a study of T cell responses to AZD1222 COVID-19 vaccine. Study conclusions and caveats: Only five to seven individuals given AZD1222 were seropositive at baseline. CD4 TCRs linked to vaccination spanned spike, dominating at 160-218 and 743-854. Repertoire sampling was restricted to post-peak T cell response timepoints.

Some clones are missing from TCRdb's copy, which holds only in-frame ones; the method was immunoSEQ multiplex PCR. The sample shows about 130,000 clones, over 85% of them seen only once. Points on this clone: Its antigen is unknown.

Trimming stripped 11 bases from V and 6 bases from J, with 16 bases between. The CDR3 spans 12 residues. Germline CDR1 MNHEY, CDR2 SVGAGI. This specimen consisted of peripheral blood, obtained 28 days after the second AZD1222 dose. The source of this sequence is an adult who received the AZD1222 COVID-19 vaccine. This chain links TRBV6-5 with TRBJ1-2; D remains unclear. CDR3 coding DNA: TGTGCCGGGAGGTACACTTCGGATGGCTACACCTTC. Amino acids: CAGRYTSDGYTF.